The clone carrying this TCR beta chain was seen only a few times. The entry originates in a study of blood T cell repertoires in COVID-19. Repertoires were generated with immunoSEQ multiplex PCR, while TCRdb's copy carries only in-frame clones and drops some. Seen here are fewer than 250,000 clones, 81% observed once, and the top ten hold about 8.9%. Participants had their cohort set by participant-reported clinical history. CDR3 size: 18 residues. J is TRBJ1-1 and V is TRBV21-1; the tabulated D call, TRBD1, remains unverified against the DNA. TRBV21-1 is deemed a pseudogene. This sequence originates from a woman in her fifties or sixties with acute COVID-19. The sequenced sample was PBMCs or T cells enriched from blood (not recorded which). This CDR3 reads CASSEKGVRTGINTEAFF. CDR3 bases: TGTGCCAGCAGCGAAAAAGGGGTTAGGACAGGGATAAACACTGAAGCTTTCTTT.